Below are 9 T cell receptor beta chains sequenced from a single sample in a study of T cell repertoires in cytomegalovirus infection. TCRdb recomputed calls from the reads with MiXCR, one row per CDR3 protein. The sample contains approximately 500,000 distinct CDR3 sequences, 15% to 20% of which appear only once. The sequencing sample was made of CD8+ T cells from PBMCs. Every receptor here comes from a human donor in good health (CMV status not recorded). Some clones in this sample may be carry-over from other donors' samples.

This clonotype occurred many times. The rearrangement links TRBV14 to TRBJ2-1, with 11 positions matching TRBD2. CDR3 length: 17 residues. V gave up 1 base and J gave up 4 bases; unmatched junction bases: 6. Germline lookup yields CDR1 SGHDN and CDR2 FVKESK. DNA for the CDR3: TGTGCCAGCAGCCAAGTACCCGGGACTAGCGGATACAATGAGCAGTTCTTC. Translating gives CASSQVPGTSGYNEQFF. The variable domain in full, with the rest retrieved from reference TRBV14 and TRBJ2-1, is EAGVTQFPSHSVIEKGQTVTLRCDPISGHDNLYWYRRVMGKEIKFLLHFVKESKQDESGMPNNRFLAERTGGTYSTLKVQPAELEDSGVYFCASSQVPGTSGYNEQFFGPGTRLTVL.

The table lists this clonotype with a few counts. The chain employs TRBV11-2 and TRBJ2-3; TRBD1 agrees at 7 bases. Germline V CDR1 and CDR2: SGHAT, FQNNGV. The CDR3 consists of 15 residues. Losses at the gene ends were 5 bases for V and 2 bases for J; bases not matched to a gene: 7. The DNA of the CDR3 is TGTGCCAGCAGCCACGGGACAGTCTCCACAGATACGCAGTATTTT. Protein product: CASSHGTVSTDTQYF. Supplemented by reference TRBV11-2 and TRBJ2-3, the full variable domain reads EAGVAQSPRYKIIEKRQSVAFWCNPISGHATLYWYQQILGQGPKLLIQFQNNGVVDDSQLPKDRFSAERLKGVDSTLKIQPAKLEDSAVYLCASSHGTVSTDTQYFGPGTRLTVL.

This rearrangement joins TRBV27 to TRBJ1-5; 7 bases align to TRBD1. This CDR3 is 14 amino acids long. J was trimmed by 11 bases and V by 8 bases; bases with no gene match: 15. Germline assignment: CDR1 MNHEY and CDR2 SMNVEV (reference sequence). CDR3 DNA sequence: TGTGCCAGCGGAACAGGGGTCCCGAGGGGAGCCCAGCATTTT. Its protein is CASGTGVPRGAQHF.

This clonotype was found many times. The chain links TRBV19 to TRBJ1-5; 9 bases map to TRBD1. Germline CDR1 reads LNHDA; CDR2 reads SQIVND (reference sequence). After removal of 4 bases from V and 2 bases from J, the junction contained 3 bases not matched to a gene. CDR3 length equals 15 residues. CDR3 sequence (DNA): TGTGCCAGTAGTACCCGGACAGGGGGCAATCAGCCCCAGCATTTT. Its translation is CASSTRTGGNQPQHF.

J is TRBJ2-3 and V is TRBV27; 10 nucleotides match TRBD2. The CDR3 length is 16 residues. V dropped 4 bases and J dropped 2; count of bases not matched to a gene: 6. The germline CDR1 and CDR2 sequences are MNHEY and SMNVEV (reference sequence). The CDR3 DNA reads TGTGCCAGCAGTTCGTGGACTAGCGGTATCACAGATACGCAGTATTTT. Its translation: CASSSWTSGITDTQYF.

The table lists this clonotype with many counts. The chain uses TRBV25-1 and TRBJ1-1; D may be TRBD1 (6 bases). The length of the CDR3 is 15 residues. Trimming shortened V by 6 bases and J by 1 base, and 15 bases separated the two germline ends. Germline V gene sequence: CDR1 MGHDK, CDR2 SYGVNS. The CDR3 loop reads CASRKARGQNTEAFF. CDR3 coding DNA: TGTGCCAGCAGGAAAGCGCGGGGGCAGAACACTGAAGCTTTCTTT.

This clonotype was seen a handful of times. J is TRBJ2-3 and V is TRBV29-1, with 9 bases that match TRBD2. V lost 6 bases and J lost 3; bases outside the gene matches: 10. Germline values: CDR1 SQVTM, CDR2 ANQGSEA. The CDR3 runs to 15 residues. CDR3 protein: CSVAPQRGATDTQYF. The CDR3 nucleotides read TGCAGCGTAGCCCCCCAGCGGGGGGCAACAGATACGCAGTATTTT.

This rearrangement joins TRBV29-1 to TRBJ2-1, with a weak D call TRBD1 (6 bases). The germline gives CDR1 SQVTM, CDR2 ANQGSEA. Trimming stripped 6 bases from V and 8 bases from J, with 20 bases between. The CDR3 spans 14 residues. CDR3: CSVELQQGLDEQFF. The CDR3 DNA reads TGCAGCGTGGAACTGCAACAGGGATTGGATGAGCAGTTCTTC.

This clonotype was counted only a few times. The J gene is TRBJ2-7, the V gene TRBV7-9, with 8 bases matching TRBD1. Germline V CDR1 and CDR2: SEHNR, FQNEAQ (reference sequence). The CDR3 is 15 residues long. The ends lost 5 bases at V and 5 bases at J; junction bases unmatched: 11. The CDR3 reads CASSPKGQARDEQYF. The DNA of the CDR3 is TGTGCCAGCAGCCCAAAGGGACAGGCTAGAGACGAGCAGTACTTC.